This entry lists 10 T cell receptor beta chains sequenced from one sample in a study of cytomegalovirus exposure and HLA in healthy donors. It was with 60 Vbeta and 13 Jbeta primers that the PCR ran. Using immunoSEQ multiplex PCR, the repertoire was profiled, and TCRdb retains in-frame clones only, with some absent. The data contain 100,000 to 150,000 clones, over 70% of them singletons. What was sequenced was PBMCs. The receptors were gathered from a woman between 45 and 65 years old in good health and CMV-seronegative.

This rearrangement joins TRBV18 to TRBJ1-1; D not resolved. Germline lookup yields CDR1 KGHSH and CDR2 LQKENI. V was pared by 3 bases and J by 7 bases, with 12 bases between. CDR3 length equals 13 residues. CDR3 in amino acids: CASSPQDSSEAFF. CDR3 DNA: TGTGCCAGCTCACCCCAGGATTCCAGTGAAGCTTTCTTT.

This sequence joins TRBV7-6 and TRBJ2-3; 7 bases map to TRBD2. The CDR3 runs to 15 residues. Germline assignment: CDR1 SGHVS and CDR2 FNYEAQ. V lost 5 bases, J lost 0 bases, and 5 bases stayed unmatched. The CDR3 bases are TGTGCCAGCAGCCTTAGCGGGTCTAGCACAGATACGCAGTATTTT. It is translated as CASSLSGSSTDTQYF.

The rearrangement uses TRBV29-1 and TRBJ2-3; D possibly corresponds to TRBD1 (5 bases). The CDR3 has 17 amino acids. Deletions cut 2 bases from V and 0 bases from J, with 18 bases between. From germline, CDR1 is SQVTM and CDR2 ANQGSEA. CDR3 protein: CSVEQRLTGQSTDTQYF. The DNA for the CDR3 is TGCAGCGTTGAACAAAGGTTAACAGGTCAAAGCACAGATACGCAGTATTTT.

The V gene is TRBV11-3, the J gene TRBJ2-1; D uncertain. The V end lost 0 bases, the J end lost 10 bases, and 10 bases lay between the germline ends. This CDR3 spans 13 amino acids. Germline V lookup: CDR1 SGHNT, CDR2 YENEEA. CDR3 residues: CASSLDGRWEQFF. The CDR3 nucleotides read TGTGCCAGCAGCTTAGATGGGCGATGGGAGCAGTTCTTC.

This chain uses TRBV5-4 with TRBJ2-3, with 9 nucleotides matching TRBD1. The CDR3 contains 15 residues. J gave up 4 bases and V 3 bases, and 6 bases lay outside the gene matches. CDR1 and CDR2 (germline): SGHNT, YYREEE (reference sequence). The CDR3 reads CASSSGQGAADTQYF. CDR3 in DNA: TGTGCCAGCAGCTCGGGACAGGGCGCGGCAGATACGCAGTATTTT.

Comments on this clone: Other nucleotide sequences from this sample produce the same CDR3. This sequence joins TRBV7-3 and TRBJ2-2; D is ambiguous. Germline V gene data show CDR1 as SGHTA and CDR2 as FQGTGA. This CDR3 region has 14 residues. Trimming took off 1 base at V and 7 bases at J, with 10 bases between the two ends. The CDR3 here is CASSLIDGGGELFF. CDR3 nucleotide sequence: TGTGCCAGCAGCTTAATAGACGGCGGCGGGGAGCTGTTTTTT.

V usage is TRBV19 and J usage is TRBJ2-7; D is possibly TRBD2 (6 bases). This CDR3 has 13 residues. CDR1 is LNHDA, CDR2 SQIVND, per germline (reference sequence). V gave up 10 bases and J gave up 1 base, with 14 bases separating them. Written as DNA, the CDR3 is TGTGCCACCTCGGGACTGAGGTCCTACGAGCAGTACTTC. Translating it yields CATSGLRSYEQYF.

This chain uses TRBV4-1 with TRBJ2-7; possible D gene TRBD2, 5 bases. The CDR3 totals 15 residues. Trimming took off 0 bases at V and 6 bases at J, with 15 bases between the two ends. CDR1 is MGHRA, CDR2 YSYEKL, per germline. Written as DNA, the CDR3 is TGCGCCAGCAGCCAAGATCGACCTAGCACGGGCGAGCAGTACTTC. Residues: CASSQDRPSTGEQYF.

The chain is built from TRBV4-3 and TRBJ2-7, with D maybe TRBD2 (5 bases). Germline CDR1 is LGHNA and CDR2 is YSLEER. The CDR3 totals 14 residues. V dropped 3 bases and J dropped 3 bases, with 12 bases sitting between them. CDR3 region: CASSHILGYYEQYF. The CDR3 region has the DNA TGCGCCAGCAGCCATATACTAGGTTACTACGAGCAGTACTTC.

The rearrangement uses TRBV28 and TRBJ1-2; no firm D call. Trimming left V 3 bases short and J 4 bases short, with 6 bases between. There are 12 residues in the CDR3. The germline CDR1 and CDR2 sequences are MDHEN and SYDVKM. This CDR3 is CASSFNSYGYTF. The CDR3 DNA reads as TGTGCCAGCAGTTTTAACAGCTATGGCTACACCTTC.